This TCR beta chain was recorded in a study of blood T cell repertoires in COVID-19. Study-wide context: The United States, Italy and Spain supplied acute and convalescent COVID-19 samples.

Germline V gene sequence: CDR1 SGDLS, CDR2 YYNGEE. The V and J ends lost 3 bases and 1 base, in that order; junction bases with no gene match: 4. This CDR3 has 16 amino acids. The cohort comprised adults aged roughly 18 to 95 years residing in 20 to 30 US areas. Participants' reported clinical history set cohort assignment. In the source study's methods: Using reference gene primer amplification, nucleated cell counts were estimated. The protocol was immunoSEQ multiplex PCR, while the TCRdb copy is restricted to in-frame clones and leaves out a portion. Clone size and V and J calls were adopted from that table, with D and trimming inferred from the DNA. Here the sample spans fewer than 200,000 clones, around four fifths being singletons.

The source is a woman aged 50 to 65 in a cohort exposed to, infected with or recovered from COVID-19 (not recorded which). The chain joins TRBV9 to TRBJ2-3; 11 positions match TRBD2. The sequenced sample was PBMCs or T cells enriched from blood (not recorded which). CDR3 amino acids: CASSESLAGGTDTQYF. CDR3 nucleotides: TGTGCCAGCAGCGAATCACTAGCGGGAGGCACAGATACGCAGTATTTT.